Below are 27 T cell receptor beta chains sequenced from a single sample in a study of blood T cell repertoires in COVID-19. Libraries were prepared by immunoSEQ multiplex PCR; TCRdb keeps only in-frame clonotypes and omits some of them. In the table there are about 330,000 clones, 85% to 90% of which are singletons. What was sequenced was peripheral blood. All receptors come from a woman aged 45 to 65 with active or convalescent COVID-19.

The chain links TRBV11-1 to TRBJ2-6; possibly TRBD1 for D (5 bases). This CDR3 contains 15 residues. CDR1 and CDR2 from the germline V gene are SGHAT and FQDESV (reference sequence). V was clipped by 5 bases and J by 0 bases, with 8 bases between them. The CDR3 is CASSGTGSGANVLTF. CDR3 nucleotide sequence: TGTGCCAGCAGCGGAACAGGCTCTGGGGCCAACGTCCTGACTTTC.

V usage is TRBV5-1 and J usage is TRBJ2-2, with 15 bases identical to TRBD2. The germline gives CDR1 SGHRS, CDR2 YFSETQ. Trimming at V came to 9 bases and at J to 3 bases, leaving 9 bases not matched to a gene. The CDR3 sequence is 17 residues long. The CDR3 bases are TGCGCCACCTCGGGACTAGCGGGGGGACCCGACACCGGGGAGCTGTTTTTT. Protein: CATSGLAGGPDTGELFF.

The CDR3 loop reads CSGLAGNTIYF. The CDR3, as DNA: TGCAGCGGCCTAGCTGGAAACACCATATATTTT. The chain couples TRBV29-1 to TRBJ1-3; D is undetermined. The CDR3 is 11 residues long. V was cut by 7 bases and J by 2 bases, with 6 bases left in between. The V gene's germline CDR1 is SQVTM and CDR2 ANQGSEA.

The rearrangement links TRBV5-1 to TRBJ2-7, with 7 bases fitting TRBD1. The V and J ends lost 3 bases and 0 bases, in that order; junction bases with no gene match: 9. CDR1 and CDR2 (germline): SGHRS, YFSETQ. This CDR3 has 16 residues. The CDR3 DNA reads TGCGCCAGCAGCTCCTGGGACAGCAAAAGCTCCTACGAGCAGTACTTC. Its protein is CASSSWDSKSSYEQYF. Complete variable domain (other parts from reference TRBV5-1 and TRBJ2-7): KAGVTQTPRYLIKTRGQQVTLSCSPISGHRSVSWYQQTPGQGLQFLFEYFSETQRNKGNFPGRFSGRQFSNSRSEMNVSTLELGDSALYLCASSSWDSKSSYEQYFGPGTRLTVT.

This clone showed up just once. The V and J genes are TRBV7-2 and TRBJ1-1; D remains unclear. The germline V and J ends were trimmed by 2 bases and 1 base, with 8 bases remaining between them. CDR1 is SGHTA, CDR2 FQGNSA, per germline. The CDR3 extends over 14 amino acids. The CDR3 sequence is CASSLLPGNTEAFF. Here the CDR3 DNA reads TGTGCCAGCAGCTTATTGCCCGGGAACACTGAAGCTTTCTTT. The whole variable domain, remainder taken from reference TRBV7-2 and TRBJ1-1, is GAGVSQSPSNKVTEKGKDVELRCDPISGHTALYWYRQSLGQGLEFLIYFQGNSAPDKSGLPSDRFSAERTGGSVSTLTIQRTQQEDSAVYLCASSLLPGNTEAFFGQGTRLTVV.

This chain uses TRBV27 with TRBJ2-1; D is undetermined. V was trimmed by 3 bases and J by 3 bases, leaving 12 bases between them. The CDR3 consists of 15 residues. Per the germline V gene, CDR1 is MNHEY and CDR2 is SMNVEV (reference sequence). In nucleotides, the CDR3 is TGTGCCAGCAGTTTCGGAGCTCCCTTCTACAATGAGCAGTTCTTC. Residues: CASSFGAPFYNEQFF.

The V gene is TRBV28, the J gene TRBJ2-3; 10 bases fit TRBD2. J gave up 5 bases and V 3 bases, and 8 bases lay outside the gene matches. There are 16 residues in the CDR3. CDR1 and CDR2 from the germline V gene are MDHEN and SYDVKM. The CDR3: CASSFVSGRVEDTQYF. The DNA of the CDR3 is TGTGCCAGCAGTTTCGTAAGCGGGAGGGTTGAAGATACGCAGTATTTT. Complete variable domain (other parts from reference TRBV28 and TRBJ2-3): DVKVTQSSRYLVKRTGEKVFLECVQDMDHENMFWYRQDPGLGLRLIYFSYDVKMKEKGDIPEGYSVSREKKERFSLILESASTNQTSMYLCASSFVSGRVEDTQYFGPGTRLTVL.

DNA of the CDR3: TGTGCCAGCAGTTTATCGTCGCGGGGTTGGGTTGAAAAACTGTTTTTT. This codes for CASSLSSRGWVEKLFF. V and J are TRBV27 and TRBJ1-4; D is unresolved. CDR3 size: 16 residues. Germline loops: CDR1 MNHEY, CDR2 SMNVEV (reference sequence). V was trimmed by 0 bases and J by 7 bases, leaving 15 bases between them.

CDR3 coding DNA: TGCGCCAGCAGCACAGGACCGGGACAGGGACAAGAGACCCAGTACTTC. Residues: CASSTGPGQGQETQYF. The V and J genes are TRBV5-1 and TRBJ2-5, with 9 bases aligning to TRBD1. Trimming took 4 bases from V and 2 from J; bases not matched to a gene: 9. Germline V gene data show CDR1 as SGHRS and CDR2 as YFSETQ. CDR3 length: 16 residues.

The CDR3 bases are TGTGCCAGCAGCCAAGATGGGGCAGGGGGGTCCCAAGAGACCCAGTACTTC. As protein: CASSQDGAGGSQETQYF. This rearrangement joins TRBV3-1 (or the pseudogene TRBV3-2) to TRBJ2-5; D is possibly TRBD1 (7 bases). Trimming pared 0 bases from V and 1 base from J, leaving 15 bases between. Looked up from germline, CDR1 is LGHDT and CDR2 is YNNKEL (reference sequence). The CDR3 loop spans 17 amino acids.

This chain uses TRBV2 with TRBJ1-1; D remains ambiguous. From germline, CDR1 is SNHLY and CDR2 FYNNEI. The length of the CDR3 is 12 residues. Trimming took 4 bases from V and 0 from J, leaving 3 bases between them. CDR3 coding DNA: TGTGCCAGCAGTGTCGTGAACACTGAAGCTTTCTTT. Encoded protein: CASSVVNTEAFF. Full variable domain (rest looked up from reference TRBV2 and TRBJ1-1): EPEVTQTPSHQVTQMGQEVILRCVPISNHLYFYWYRQILGQKVEFLVSFYNNEISEKSEIFDDQFSVERPDGSNFTLKIRSTKLEDSAMYFCASSVVNTEAFFGQGTRLTVV.

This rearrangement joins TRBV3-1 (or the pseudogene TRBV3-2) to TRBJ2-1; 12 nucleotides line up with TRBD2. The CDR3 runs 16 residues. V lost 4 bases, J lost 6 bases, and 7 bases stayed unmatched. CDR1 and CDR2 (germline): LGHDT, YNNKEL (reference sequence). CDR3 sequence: CASSLLLAGGTNEQFF. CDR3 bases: TGTGCCAGCAGCCTCCTACTAGCGGGAGGCACCAATGAGCAGTTCTTC.

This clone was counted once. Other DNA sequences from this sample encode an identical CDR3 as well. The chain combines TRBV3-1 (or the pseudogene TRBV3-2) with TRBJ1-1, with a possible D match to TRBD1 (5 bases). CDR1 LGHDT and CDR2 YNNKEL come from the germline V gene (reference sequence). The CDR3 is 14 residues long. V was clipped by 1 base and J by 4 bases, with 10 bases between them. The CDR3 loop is CASSQGQGSTEAFF. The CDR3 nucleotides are TGTGCCAGCAGCCAAGGTCAGGGCAGCACTGAAGCTTTCTTT.

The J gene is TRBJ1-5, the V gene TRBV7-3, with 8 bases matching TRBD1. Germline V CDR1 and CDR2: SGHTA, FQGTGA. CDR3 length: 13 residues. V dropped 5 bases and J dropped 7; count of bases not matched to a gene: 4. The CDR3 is CASSVYRGQPQHF. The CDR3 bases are TGTGCCAGCAGCGTTTACAGGGGGCAGCCCCAGCATTTT.

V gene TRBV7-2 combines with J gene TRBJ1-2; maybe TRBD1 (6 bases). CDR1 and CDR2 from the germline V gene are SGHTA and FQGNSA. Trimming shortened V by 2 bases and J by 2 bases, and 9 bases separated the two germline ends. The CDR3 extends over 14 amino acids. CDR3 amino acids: CASSLSQGNYGYTF. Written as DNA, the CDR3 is TGTGCCAGCAGCTTATCGCAGGGGAACTATGGCTACACCTTC.

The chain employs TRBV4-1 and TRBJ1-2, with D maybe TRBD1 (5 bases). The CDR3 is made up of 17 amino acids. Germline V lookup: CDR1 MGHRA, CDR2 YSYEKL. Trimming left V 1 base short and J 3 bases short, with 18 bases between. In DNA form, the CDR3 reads TGCGCCAGCAGCCAAGGGGGGGTTGGCAGGCTAGACTATGGCTACACCTTC. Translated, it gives CASSQGGVGRLDYGYTF.

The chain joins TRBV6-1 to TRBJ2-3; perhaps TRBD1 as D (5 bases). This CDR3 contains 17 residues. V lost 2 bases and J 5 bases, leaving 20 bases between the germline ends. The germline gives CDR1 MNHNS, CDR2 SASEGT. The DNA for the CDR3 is TGTGCCAGCAGTGAAAGGGGTACACCATTAGGTGTAGATACGCAGTATTTT. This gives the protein CASSERGTPLGVDTQYF.

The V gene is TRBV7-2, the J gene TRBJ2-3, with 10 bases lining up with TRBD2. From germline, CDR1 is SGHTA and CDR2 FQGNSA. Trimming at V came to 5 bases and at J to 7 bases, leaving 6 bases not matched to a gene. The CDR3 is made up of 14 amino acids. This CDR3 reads CASSHSGGGNTQYF. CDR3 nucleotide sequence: TGTGCCAGCAGCCACAGCGGGGGGGGCAATACGCAGTATTTT.

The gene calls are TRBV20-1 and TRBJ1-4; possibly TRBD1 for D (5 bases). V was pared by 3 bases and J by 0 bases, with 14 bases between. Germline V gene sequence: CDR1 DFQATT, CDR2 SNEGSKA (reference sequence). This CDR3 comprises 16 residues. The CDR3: CSASDGGTSTNEKLFF. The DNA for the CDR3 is TGCAGTGCTAGTGATGGGGGGACCTCAACTAATGAAAAACTGTTTTTT.

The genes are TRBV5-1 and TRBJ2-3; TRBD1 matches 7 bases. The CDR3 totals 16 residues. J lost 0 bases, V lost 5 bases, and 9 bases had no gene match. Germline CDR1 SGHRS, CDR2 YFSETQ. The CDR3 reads CASRPDRDPSTDTQYF. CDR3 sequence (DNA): TGCGCCAGCAGACCTGACAGGGACCCCAGCACAGATACGCAGTATTTT.

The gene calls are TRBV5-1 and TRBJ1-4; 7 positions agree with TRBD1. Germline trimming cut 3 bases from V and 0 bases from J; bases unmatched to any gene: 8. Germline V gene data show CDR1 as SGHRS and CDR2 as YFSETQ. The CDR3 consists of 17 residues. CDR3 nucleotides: TGCGCCAGCAGCTGGGGACAGCTCTGGACAACTAATGAAAAACTGTTTTTT. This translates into CASSWGQLWTTNEKLFF.

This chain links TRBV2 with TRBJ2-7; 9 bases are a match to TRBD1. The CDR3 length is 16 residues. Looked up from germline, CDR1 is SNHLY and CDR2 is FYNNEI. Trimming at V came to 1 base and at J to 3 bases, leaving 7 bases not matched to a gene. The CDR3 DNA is TGTGCCAGCAGTGAAGGTGGGGGGACAGGGAGCTACGAGCAGTACTTC. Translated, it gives CASSEGGGTGSYEQYF.

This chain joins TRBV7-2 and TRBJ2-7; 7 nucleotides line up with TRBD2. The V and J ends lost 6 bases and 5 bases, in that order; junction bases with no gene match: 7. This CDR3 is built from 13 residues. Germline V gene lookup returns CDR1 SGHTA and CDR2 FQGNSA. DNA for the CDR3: TGTGCCAGCAGGCGGACTAGTTCCCACGAGCAGTACTTC. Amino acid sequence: CASRRTSSHEQYF.

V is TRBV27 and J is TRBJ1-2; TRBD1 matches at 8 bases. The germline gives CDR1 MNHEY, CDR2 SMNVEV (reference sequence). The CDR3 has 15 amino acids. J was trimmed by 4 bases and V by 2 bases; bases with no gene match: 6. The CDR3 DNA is TGTGCCAGCAGTTTAAGACAGGGGAAGCTCTATGGCTACACCTTC. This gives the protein CASSLRQGKLYGYTF.

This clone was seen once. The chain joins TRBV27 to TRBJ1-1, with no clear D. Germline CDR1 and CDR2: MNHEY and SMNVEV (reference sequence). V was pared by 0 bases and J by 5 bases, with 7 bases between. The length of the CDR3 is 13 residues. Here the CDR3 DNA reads TGTGCCAGCAGTTTATCGGTGAGGACTGAAGCTTTCTTT. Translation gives CASSLSVRTEAFF.

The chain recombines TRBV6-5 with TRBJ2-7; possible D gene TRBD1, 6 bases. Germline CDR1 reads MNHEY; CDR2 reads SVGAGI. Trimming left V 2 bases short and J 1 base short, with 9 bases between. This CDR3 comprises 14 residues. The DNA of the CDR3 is TGTGCCAGCAGTTACGGGCAGGGGTCCTACGAGCAGTACTTC. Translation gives CASSYGQGSYEQYF.

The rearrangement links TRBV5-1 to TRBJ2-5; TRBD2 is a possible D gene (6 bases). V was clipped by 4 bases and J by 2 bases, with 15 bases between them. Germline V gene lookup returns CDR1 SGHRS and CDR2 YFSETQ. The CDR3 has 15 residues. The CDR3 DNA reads TGCGCCAGCAGCCCCGTTGCGGGGCATCAAGAGACCCAGTACTTC. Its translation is CASSPVAGHQETQYF.